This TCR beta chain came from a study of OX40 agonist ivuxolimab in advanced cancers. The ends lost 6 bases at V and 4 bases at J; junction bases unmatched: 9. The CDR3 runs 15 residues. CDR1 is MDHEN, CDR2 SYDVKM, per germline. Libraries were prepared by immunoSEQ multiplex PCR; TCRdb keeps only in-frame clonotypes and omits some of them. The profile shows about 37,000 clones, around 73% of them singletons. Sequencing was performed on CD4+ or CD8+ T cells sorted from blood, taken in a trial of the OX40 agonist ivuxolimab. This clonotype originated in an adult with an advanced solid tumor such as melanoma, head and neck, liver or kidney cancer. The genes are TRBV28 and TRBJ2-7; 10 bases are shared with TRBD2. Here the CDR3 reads CASRPRLAGVYEQYF. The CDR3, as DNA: TGTGCCAGCAGGCCGAGGCTAGCGGGAGTGTACGAGCAGTACTTC.